The 25 T cell receptor beta chains below all came from one sample that was sequenced in a study of Ad26.COV2.S vaccination and SARS-CoV-2 variants. The treatment was: some 20 received Ad26.COV2.S at low or high dose, single or two shots; about 5 received placebo; per-sample allocation not given. Each sample was drawn 63 days after the first injection (of vaccine or placebo). The table came from immunoSEQ multiplex PCR; TCRdb's copy has only in-frame clones and leaves some out. The sample has fewer than 500,000 clones, 75% to 90% seen once. Sequenced here: peripheral blood, sampled in a trial of Ad26.COV2.S vaccine versus placebo. These receptors all stem from a person aged 18-60 years who received the Ad26.COV2.S COVID-19 vaccine or a placebo.

The gene calls are TRBV6-6 and TRBJ2-3; D unclear. Trimming took 5 bases from V and 11 from J, leaving 32 bases between them. CDR1 and CDR2 from the germline V gene are MNHNY and SVGAGI (reference sequence). CDR3 length: 18 residues. CDR3 in amino acids: CASSRKLYQELPILGQYF. The CDR3 DNA follows: TGTGCCAGCAGTCGGAAACTCTATCAGGAGTTACCGATATTAGGGCAGTATTTT.

The gene calls are TRBV9 and TRBJ2-1, with 14 bases lining up with TRBD2. Trimming cost V 4 bases and J 2 bases; bases outside gene matches: 8. This CDR3 region has 18 residues. Germline V lookup: CDR1 SGDLS, CDR2 YYNGEE. The CDR3 loop is CASSIGTSGRGAYNEQFF. The CDR3 nucleotides are TGTGCCAGCAGCATCGGGACTAGCGGGAGAGGGGCCTACAATGAGCAGTTCTTC.

The rearrangement joins TRBV28 to TRBJ1-5, with a tentative D call TRBD1 (6 bases). Trimming stripped 5 bases from V and 6 bases from J, with 14 bases between. Germline V gene data show CDR1 as MDHEN and CDR2 as SYDVKM. The CDR3 extends over 14 amino acids. CDR3 DNA sequence: TGTGCCAGCAGTGCTACAGGGTACGTTCAGCCCCAGCATTTT. Translated: CASSATGYVQPQHF.

This clone has ten or more counts. The rearrangement uses TRBV7-8 and TRBJ1-1, with D hard to call. The germline gives CDR1 SGHVS, CDR2 FQNEAQ. The CDR3 has 13 amino acids. Trimming removed 3 bases from V and 5 bases from J, with 10 bases in between. For the CDR3, the DNA is TGTGCCAGCAGCTTTGGCCGGGGAACTGAAGCTTTCTTT. Translating it yields CASSFGRGTEAFF.

The CDR3 reads CASSFGGSSTSTDTQYF. CDR3 sequence (DNA): TGTGCCAGCAGTTTTGGAGGCAGTTCAACTAGCACAGATACGCAGTATTTT. The V call is TRBV27, the J call TRBJ2-3; maybe TRBD2 (5 bases). This CDR3 contains 17 residues. Germline V gene sequence: CDR1 MNHEY, CDR2 SMNVEV (reference sequence). Trimming left V 3 bases short and J 0 bases short, with 16 bases between.

The chain carries TRBV27 and TRBJ2-4; D not resolved. Deletions cut 8 bases from V and 0 bases from J, with 14 bases between. The CDR3 extends over 15 amino acids. The germline V gene encodes CDR1 MNHEY and CDR2 SMNVEV (reference sequence). CDR3 DNA: TGTGCCAGCGCTCAGGAAACACTAGCCAAAAACATTCAGTACTTC. Encoded protein: CASAQETLAKNIQYF.

This rearrangement joins TRBV7-9 to TRBJ2-1; 11 nucleotides match TRBD2. CDR1 is SEHNR, CDR2 FQNEAQ, per germline (reference sequence). The CDR3 length is 15 residues. V lost 2 bases and J lost 8; bases outside the gene matches: 5. In nucleotides, the CDR3 is TGTGCCAGCAGCTTAACTAGCGGGAGCTTAGATGAGCAGTTCTTC. Its translation is CASSLTSGSLDEQFF.

The chain joins TRBV6-2 or TRBV6-3 to TRBJ2-1; maybe TRBD1 (6 bases). Germline-derived CDR1 and CDR2 are MNHEY and SVGEGT. Trimming cost V 3 bases and J 7 bases, with 13 bases left between them. The CDR3 has 14 amino acids. The CDR3 spells CASSYLGQSNEQFF. Written as DNA, the CDR3 is TGTGCCAGCAGTTATCTCGGACAGTCAAATGAGCAGTTCTTC.

The rearrangement uses TRBV7-2 and TRBJ2-3; D perhaps matches TRBD2 (6 bases). The CDR3 length is 16 residues. V lost 3 bases and J 5 bases, leaving 18 bases between the germline ends. CDR1 is SGHTA and CDR2 is FQGNSA in the germline V gene. The chain's CDR3 is CASSFGGPIAQDTQYF. The DNA of the CDR3 is TGTGCCAGCAGCTTCGGGGGACCCATTGCACAAGATACGCAGTATTTT.

This clone is a singleton in its sample. The CDR3, as DNA: TGTGCCAGCAGCCCTCTCTGGGGCACTGAAGCTTTCTTT. Protein: CASSPLWGTEAFF. V usage is TRBV12-3 or TRBV12-4 and J usage is TRBJ1-1; D is unresolved. The length of the CDR3 is 13 residues. Trimming shortened V by 6 bases and J by 4 bases, and 12 bases separated the two germline ends.

The chain is built from TRBV15 and TRBJ2-1; the match to TRBD2 covers 13 bases. CDR1 and CDR2 (germline): LNHNV, YYDKDF (reference sequence). The CDR3 is 18 residues long. V trimming: 0 bases; J trimming: 8 bases; junction bases outside the gene matches: 10. The CDR3 DNA follows: TGTGCCACCAGCAGAGAGAGGACTAGCGGGGGCCCTGGCGATGAGCAGTTCTTC. Protein product: CATSRERTSGGPGDEQFF.

This clone appeared a single time. This sequence joins TRBV12-3 or TRBV12-4 and TRBJ1-2; D remains ambiguous. V shed 1 base and J shed 2 bases, with 5 bases lying between them. The CDR3 totals 13 residues. CDR3 protein: CASSLGDNYGYTF. The CDR3 DNA sequence: TGTGCCAGCAGTTTAGGAGACAACTATGGCTACACCTTC.

The genes are TRBV6-5 and TRBJ2-2; TRBD2 is a possible D gene (6 bases). Between the trimmed V and J ends, which lost 0 bases and 2 bases, there was a span of 10 bases. Looked up from germline, CDR1 is MNHEY and CDR2 is SVGAGI. The CDR3 sequence is 16 residues long. The CDR3 sequence: CASSYSTGTNTGELFF. The CDR3 DNA follows: TGTGCCAGCAGTTACTCTACCGGGACTAACACCGGGGAGCTGTTTTTT.

CDR3 sequence reads: CASSPRLSTDTQYF. DNA of the CDR3: TGTGCCAGCAGCCCCCGGCTGTCCACAGATACGCAGTATTTT. The chain links TRBV11-3 to TRBJ2-3; D gene ambiguous. The CDR3 runs to 14 residues. V lost 5 bases and J lost 2, with 11 bases in between. Germline V CDR1 and CDR2: SGHNT, YENEEA.

The genes are TRBV28 and TRBJ1-1, with TRBD1 as a possible D gene (5 bases). CDR1 is MDHEN and CDR2 is SYDVKM in the germline V gene. V was clipped by 3 bases and J by 3 bases, with 11 bases between them. This CDR3 has 14 residues. The CDR3 region is CASSLGGEDTEAFF. DNA for the CDR3: TGTGCCAGCAGTTTGGGGGGAGAGGACACTGAAGCTTTCTTT. The whole variable domain, remainder taken from reference TRBV28 and TRBJ1-1, is DVKVTQSSRYLVKRTGEKVFLECVQDMDHENMFWYRQDPGLGLRLIYFSYDVKMKEKGDIPEGYSVSREKKERFSLILESASTNQTSMYLCASSLGGEDTEAFFGQGTRLTVV.

J is TRBJ2-5 and V is TRBV7-2; 7 bases line up with TRBD1. J gave up 5 bases and V 3 bases, and 6 bases lay outside the gene matches. CDR3 length: 14 amino acids. Germline-derived CDR1 and CDR2 are SGHTA and FQGNSA. CDR3 loop: CASSFDRVSETQYF. The CDR3 nucleotides are TGTGCCAGCAGCTTTGACAGGGTATCCGAGACCCAGTACTTC.

Comment on this clone: The sample carries other DNA sequences with the same CDR3. The chain joins TRBV7-2 to TRBJ2-2; D is uncertain. Germline V lookup: CDR1 SGHTA, CDR2 FQGNSA. The CDR3 spans 12 residues. Trimming took 2 bases from V and 8 from J, leaving 6 bases between them. DNA of the CDR3: TGTGCCAGCAGCTTATTAGGAGGGGAGCTGTTTTTT. This translates into CASSLLGGELFF.

This chain links TRBV28 with TRBJ2-5; unclear D gene. The CDR3 covers 13 residues. Per the germline V gene, CDR1 is MDHEN and CDR2 is SYDVKM. Between the trimmed V and J ends, which lost 1 base and 5 bases, there was a span of 8 bases. The CDR3 bases are TGTGCCAGCAGTTTATCCGACTCGGAGACCCAGTACTTC. Protein sequence: CASSLSDSETQYF.

This rearrangement joins TRBV4-3 to TRBJ2-1; TRBD2 matches at 9 bases. The J segment lost 4 bases and the V segment lost 4 bases, leaving 2 bases of the junction unmatched. CDR1 is LGHNA and CDR2 is YSLEER in the germline V gene. CDR3 length equals 14 residues. The CDR3 spells CASSRGGAYNEQFF. In nucleotides, the CDR3 is TGCGCCAGCAGCCGCGGGGGGGCTTACAATGAGCAGTTCTTC.

The J gene is TRBJ1-5, the V gene TRBV27, with D maybe TRBD1 (6 bases). The V and J ends lost 6 bases and 0 bases respectively, with 12 bases between them. The germline V gene encodes CDR1 MNHEY and CDR2 SMNVEV (reference sequence). There are 15 residues in the CDR3. The CDR3, as DNA: TGTGCCAGCAGACCGCAGGGGCCTAGCAATCAGCCCCAGCATTTT. Translating it yields CASRPQGPSNQPQHF.

J is TRBJ2-7 and V is TRBV6-6; D possibly corresponds to TRBD1 (5 bases). The CDR3 has 17 residues. Deletions cut 5 bases from V and 0 bases from J, with 20 bases between. Germline-derived CDR1 and CDR2 are MNHNY and SVGAGI (reference sequence). CDR3 sequence (DNA): TGTGCCAGCAGTCTTACGTCTGGTTGGGGCCGCTCCTACGAGCAGTACTTC. It specifies CASSLTSGWGRSYEQYF.

The chain employs TRBV11-1 and TRBJ1-2, with D maybe TRBD1 (5 bases). Germline V gene lookup returns CDR1 SGHAT and CDR2 FQDESV (reference sequence). The V end was cut by 4 bases, the J end by 7 bases, with 10 bases between. The CDR3 runs to 12 residues. DNA of the CDR3: TGTGCCAGCAGCTGGGCAGGGATTGGCTACACCTTC. Translating it yields CASSWAGIGYTF.

The J gene is TRBJ2-5, the V gene TRBV28; maybe TRBD2 (6 bases). This CDR3 region has 15 residues. V was clipped by 3 bases and J by 5 bases, with 16 bases between them. CDR1 is MDHEN and CDR2 is SYDVKM in the germline V gene. CDR3 coding DNA: TGTGCCAGCAGTTTTCGAGGCCGGGGGATGGAGACCCAGTACTTC. Amino acids: CASSFRGRGMETQYF.

V and J are TRBV7-2 and TRBJ1-2; D not certain. The CDR3 is made up of 12 amino acids. Germline V gene data show CDR1 as SGHTA and CDR2 as FQGNSA. Trimming took off 4 bases at V and 4 bases at J, with 7 bases between the two ends. The CDR3 DNA reads TGTGCCAGCAGCTCCCAACTCTATGGCTACACCTTC. It encodes CASSSQLYGYTF.

CDR3 sequence: CASSGGQGRSYGYTF. CDR3 DNA: TGCGCCAGCAGCGGAGGACAGGGTAGGAGTTATGGCTACACCTTC. The chain has TRBV5-1 and TRBJ1-2, with 8 bases identical to TRBD1. The length of the CDR3 is 15 residues. Germline V gene lookup returns CDR1 SGHRS and CDR2 YFSETQ. V trimming: 4 bases; J trimming: 5 bases; junction bases outside the gene matches: 10.